The 23 T cell receptor beta chains below were found in one sample sequenced in a study of blood T cells in healthy people across ages. Alongside a J-beta primer mix, a sample-barcoded 5' primer served in a second PCR lasting about 7 to 12 cycles. One entry per CDR3 protein, called by TCRdb with MiXCR from the 5' RACE reads. The table shows more than 1,000,000 distinct CDR3 sequences, with about 23% occurring only once. Separately, the same data were catalogued under a study of T cells of mothers and their children.

Sequenced material: blood. Receptors were obtained from a girl aged 2 to 10 in good health.

A few counts support this clonotype. J is TRBJ2-1 and V is TRBV2; unclear D gene. The DNA end is more similar to TRBJ2-7, so the J call may be wrong. The CDR3 sequence is 11 residues long. Germline V gene lookup returns CDR1 SNHLY and CDR2 FYNNEI. For the CDR3, the DNA is TGTGCCAGCAGGGCCGTTTACGAGCAGTACTTC. Translated, it gives CASRAVYEQYF.

As for this clonotype: Likely a read error: the CDR3 ends without its conserved phenylalanine or tryptophan. The chain carries TRBV7-3 and TRBJ2-3; tentative D call: TRBD2 (6 bases). In germline, CDR1 is SGHTA, CDR2 FQGTGA. CDR3 length: 18 amino acids. V was pared by 2 bases and J by 3 bases, with 21 bases between. Here the CDR3 reads CASSLRSGRGRRTDTQYY. The CDR3 DNA reads TGTGCCAGCAGCTTACGTAGTGGGCGGGGTCGGCGTACAGATACGCAGTATTAT.

The chain recombines TRBV20-1 with TRBJ1-2; no clear D. V was cut by 3 bases and J by 5 bases, with 16 bases left in between. Germline CDR1 DFQATT, CDR2 SNEGSKA (reference sequence). The CDR3 runs 14 residues. CDR3 amino acids: CSASAPGPLYGYTF. The CDR3 DNA is TGCAGTGCTAGCGCTCCCGGGCCGCTATATGGCTACACCTTC.

The chain uses TRBV12-3 or TRBV12-4 and TRBJ2-5, with 9 bases identical to TRBD1. Trimming took 1 base from V and 5 from J; bases not matched to a gene: 5. The CDR3 loop spans 15 amino acids. CDR3 DNA sequence: TGTGCCAGCAGTTTAGGGACAGGGGTTGTGGAGACCCAGTACTTC. Its protein is CASSLGTGVVETQYF.

The sample holds many counts of this clonotype. This sequence joins TRBV2 and TRBJ1-4, with no clear D. The CDR3 has 19 residues. Trimming left V 4 bases short and J 0 bases short, with 21 bases between. Germline CDR1 SNHLY, CDR2 FYNNEI. The CDR3 loop is CASSVGLWVQTATNEKLFF. The CDR3 DNA sequence: TGTGCCAGCAGTGTCGGCTTGTGGGTTCAAACTGCAACTAATGAAAAACTGTTTTTT.

This chain joins TRBV7-9 and TRBJ1-2; D uncertain. The germline CDR1 and CDR2 sequences are SEHNR and FQNEAQ (reference sequence). With 2 bases removed from V and 8 bases from J, the gap between germline ends came to 6 bases. This CDR3 has 11 amino acids. The CDR3 loop reads CASSLSRGYTF. Written as DNA, the CDR3 is TGTGCCAGCAGCTTATCCCGCGGCTACACCTTC.

V and J are TRBV12-3 or TRBV12-4 and TRBJ1-1, with D hard to call. The CDR3 is 13 amino acids. Trimming shortened V by 5 bases and J by 3 bases, and 10 bases separated the two germline ends. This CDR3 is CASSPTSYTEAFF. CDR3 nucleotide sequence: TGTGCCAGCAGTCCCACGTCCTACACTGAAGCTTTCTTT.

This chain connects TRBV6-4 to TRBJ1-2, with D possibly TRBD1 on 5 matching bases. The CDR3 covers 14 residues. CDR1 and CDR2 (germline): MRHNA, SNTAGT. Trimming stripped 3 bases from V and 1 base from J, with 9 bases between. CDR3 in amino acids: CASSEGDGNYGYTF. CDR3 in DNA: TGTGCCAGCAGTGAGGGGGACGGTAACTATGGCTACACCTTC.

This clonotype has just a few counts. This chain uses TRBV6-1 with TRBJ2-1; 9 nucleotides match TRBD2. Germline V gene lookup returns CDR1 MNHNS and CDR2 SASEGT. CDR3 size: 16 residues. After removal of 5 bases from V and 0 bases from J, the junction contained 5 bases not matched to a gene. CDR3 protein: CASSPKTSGSYNEQFF. The CDR3 DNA is TGTGCCAGCAGTCCCAAGACTAGCGGCTCCTACAATGAGCAGTTCTTC.

J is TRBJ2-7 and V is TRBV6-5; D is possibly TRBD1 or TRBD2 (5 bases each). V lost 5 bases and J lost 6, with 14 bases in between. The CDR3 loop spans 13 amino acids. Germline CDR1 is MNHEY and CDR2 is SVGAGI. CDR3 residues: CASSPRVAFEQYF. The CDR3 DNA follows: TGTGCCAGCAGTCCCAGGGTAGCGTTCGAGCAGTACTTC.

This clonotype was counted a few times. This chain joins TRBV4-1 and TRBJ1-1; D is perhaps TRBD1 (6 bases). Germline V gene sequence: CDR1 MGHRA, CDR2 YSYEKL. V lost 2 bases to trimming and J lost 1 base, with 11 bases between them. CDR3 length: 15 amino acids. The CDR3 sequence: CASSQYWTANTEAFF. The CDR3 nucleotides read TGCGCCAGCAGCCAATACTGGACAGCGAACACTGAAGCTTTCTTT.

This clonotype has more than one count but fewer than ten. The chain is built from TRBV7-3 and TRBJ2-5; the match to TRBD2 covers 11 bases. Germline V gene sequence: CDR1 SGHTA, CDR2 FQGTGA. V lost 2 bases and J lost 3; bases outside the gene matches: 2. CDR3 length: 15 amino acids. CDR3 in amino acids: CASSLQGLAEETQYF. In DNA, the CDR3 is TGTGCCAGCAGCTTACAGGGACTAGCGGAAGAGACCCAGTACTTC.

The rearrangement links TRBV20-1 to TRBJ2-3; TRBD2 matches at 11 bases. J gave up 2 bases and V 0 bases, and 4 bases lay outside the gene matches. The CDR3 covers 16 residues. Germline CDR1 is DFQATT and CDR2 is SNEGSKA (reference sequence). The CDR3 DNA is TGCAGTGCTAGAGAAGTAGCGGGGGGGCTCACAGATACGCAGTATTTT. Translating it yields CSAREVAGGLTDTQYF.

There are a few counts of this clonotype. V and J are TRBV29-1 and TRBJ2-7, with a possible D match to TRBD2 (6 bases). The DNA end lines up better with TRBJ2-1; the J call may be wrong. Germline CDR1 reads SQVTM; CDR2 reads ANQGSEA. CDR3 size: 11 residues. CDR3 loop: CSGRDYNEQFF. For the CDR3, the DNA is TGCAGCGGGCGGGACTACAATGAGCAGTTCTTC.

This clonotype occurred a few times. The CDR3 loop reads CASSQEGQGKTRALHF. DNA for the CDR3: TGTGCCAGCAGCCAAGAGGGACAGGGGAAGACAAGGGCCCTCCACTTT. The chain employs TRBV4-2 and TRBJ1-6; 10 bases are shared with TRBD1. This CDR3 is 16 amino acids long. Germline lookup yields CDR1 LGHNA and CDR2 YNFKEQ. V lost 0 bases and J lost 14; bases outside the gene matches: 10.

This clonotype was detected once. The J gene is TRBJ2-7, the V gene TRBV5-4, with TRBD1 identical over 8 bases. In germline, CDR1 is SGHNT, CDR2 YYREEE (reference sequence). This CDR3 spans 15 amino acids. Trimming cost V 4 bases and J 4 bases; bases outside gene matches: 10. The CDR3 loop reads CASSTGAGGDYEQYF. In DNA, the CDR3 is TGTGCCAGCAGCACGGGGGCAGGGGGCGATTACGAGCAGTACTTC.

The V gene is TRBV27, the J gene TRBJ1-2, with TRBD1 as a possible D gene (5 bases). Germline V gives CDR1 MNHEY, CDR2 SMNVEV (reference sequence). The CDR3 is 13 residues long. V lost 8 bases to trimming and J lost 4 bases, with 14 bases between them. The CDR3, as DNA: TGTGCCAGCGGTAGAGAGGGACTCTATGGCTACACCTTC. It specifies CASGREGLYGYTF.

Only a few counts were recorded for this clonotype. The chain employs TRBV7-9 and TRBJ2-1, with D unresolved. Between the trimmed V and J ends, which lost 4 bases and 9 bases, there was a span of 19 bases. CDR3 length: 15 amino acids. From germline, CDR1 is SEHNR and CDR2 FQNEAQ (reference sequence). CDR3 amino acids: CASSSSLADPLEQFF. CDR3 coding DNA: TGTGCCAGCAGCTCCTCCTTGGCGGATCCCCTTGAGCAGTTCTTC. The whole variable domain, remainder taken from reference TRBV7-9 and TRBJ2-1, is DTGVSQNPRHKITKRGQNVTFRCDPISEHNRLYWYRQTLGQGPEFLTYFQNEAQLEKSRLLSDRFSAERPKGSFSTLEIQRTEQGDSAMYLCASSSSLADPLEQFFGPGTRLTVL.

The chain carries TRBV29-1 and TRBJ1-2, with 9 bases identical to TRBD1. V dropped 6 bases and J dropped 8; count of bases not matched to a gene: 13. The length of the CDR3 is 14 residues. CDR1 SQVTM and CDR2 ANQGSEA come from the germline V gene. In nucleotides, the CDR3 is TGCAGCGTCGGACGGGACAGGGAGAGAGAAGGCTACACCTTC. It translates to CSVGRDREREGYTF.

This clonotype turned up a few times. CDR3: CASSEGRVNEQFF. The CDR3 region has the DNA TGTGCCAGCAGTGAAGGTAGGGTCAATGAGCAGTTCTTC. The chain carries TRBV2 and TRBJ2-1, with D uncertain. Germline lookup yields CDR1 SNHLY and CDR2 FYNNEI. Between the trimmed V and J ends, which lost 1 base and 6 bases, there was a span of 7 bases. This CDR3 contains 13 residues.

This chain joins TRBV12-3 or TRBV12-4 and TRBJ1-4; 10 bases fit TRBD1. The CDR3 has 16 amino acids. V lost 6 bases to trimming and J lost 7 bases; unmatched junction nucleotides: 11. In DNA form, the CDR3 reads TGTGCCAGCAGCTATGGACAGGGGGGTTTCGGTGAAAAACTGTTTTTT. Amino acid sequence: CASSYGQGGFGEKLFF.

This chain links TRBV25-1 with TRBJ1-4; D may be TRBD1 (6 bases). Germline V lookup: CDR1 MGHDK, CDR2 SYGVNS. This CDR3 is built from 15 residues. The V gene lost 6 bases and the J gene lost 3 bases, with 14 bases spanning the gap. CDR3 region: CASSDPDRPNEKLFF. For the CDR3, the DNA is TGTGCCAGCAGCGATCCAGACAGGCCTAATGAAAAACTGTTTTTT.

The rearrangement uses TRBV15 and TRBJ2-7; D uncertain. From germline, CDR1 is LNHNV and CDR2 YYDKDF (reference sequence). This CDR3 spans 15 amino acids. With 0 bases removed from V and 2 bases from J, the gap between germline ends came to 11 bases. CDR3 in amino acids: CATSRDVENPYEQYF. The DNA for the CDR3 is TGTGCCACCAGCAGAGATGTGGAGAATCCCTACGAGCAGTACTTC.